These 14 T cell receptor beta chains came from one sample sequenced in a study of blood T cell repertoires in COVID-19. Measured with immunoSEQ multiplex PCR; TCRdb has only the in-frame clones, and not every one. The table shows approximately 130,000 clones, with about four fifths occurring only once. The sequenced material came from peripheral blood. Receptor source: a human donor in a cohort sampled during active COVID-19.

V is TRBV10-1 and J is TRBJ2-1; possible D gene TRBD2, 6 bases. The CDR3 extends over 14 amino acids. V lost 3 bases, J lost 0 bases, and 6 bases lay in between. From germline, CDR1 is WNHNN and CDR2 SYGVQD (reference sequence). In DNA, the CDR3 is TGCGCCAGCAGTGACGGGAGCTCCTACAATGAGCAGTTCTTC. Translated, it gives CASSDGSSYNEQFF.

This chain links TRBV5-4 with TRBJ1-6, with 9 bases that match TRBD1. The CDR3 covers 16 residues. J gave up 7 bases and V 4 bases, and 9 bases lay outside the gene matches. CDR1 and CDR2 (germline): SGHNT, YYREEE (reference sequence). Written as DNA, the CDR3 is TGTGCCAGCAGCCCGGGGACAGGGTCTGGAAATTCACCCCTCCACTTT. Protein product: CASSPGTGSGNSPLHF.

The CDR3 is CASSPGVFGTEAFF. The CDR3 DNA follows: TGTGCCAGCAGTCCGGGGGTCTTCGGAACTGAAGCTTTCTTT. The J gene is TRBJ1-1, the V gene TRBV5-6, with D possibly TRBD1 on 5 matching bases. The germline CDR1 and CDR2 sequences are SGHDT and YYEEEE. The CDR3 covers 14 residues. Trimming shortened V by 5 bases and J by 5 bases, and 16 bases separated the two germline ends.

The chain uses TRBV5-1 and TRBJ2-1, with 12 bases lining up with TRBD2. V dropped 4 bases and J dropped 4; count of bases not matched to a gene: 3. This CDR3 spans 15 amino acids. Germline CDR1 is SGHRS and CDR2 is YFSETQ. CDR3 sequence reads: CASSQGTSGYNEQFF. The DNA for the CDR3 is TGCGCCAGCAGCCAGGGGACTAGCGGGTACAATGAGCAGTTCTTC.

The rearrangement uses TRBV4-1 and TRBJ1-5, with TRBD1 matching 7 bases. Germline V gives CDR1 MGHRA, CDR2 YSYEKL. V lost 6 bases to trimming and J lost 1 base; unmatched junction nucleotides: 3. This CDR3 has 14 amino acids. CDR3 protein: CASSLGQSNQPQHF. For the CDR3, the DNA is TGCGCCAGCAGTTTGGGACAGAGCAATCAGCCCCAGCATTTT.

The genes are TRBV12-2 and TRBJ1-1; TRBD1, the table's D call, lacks a check against the DNA. TRBV12-2 is described as a pseudogene. This CDR3 region has 17 residues. DNA for the CDR3: TGTGCAAGTCGCTCCGAAGGACAGTCCTGCATGAACACTGAAGCTTTCTTT. Translation gives CASRSEGQSCMNTEAFF.

The V and J genes are TRBV7-9 and TRBJ1-1; a weak D match, TRBD1 (5 bases). The CDR3 extends over 15 amino acids. Germline loops: CDR1 SEHNR, CDR2 FQNEAQ (reference sequence). V gave up 2 bases and J gave up 3 bases, with 13 bases separating them. Here the CDR3 DNA reads TGTGCCAGCAGCTTATCCGGGGGAGGAGACACTGAAGCTTTCTTT. Its translation: CASSLSGGGDTEAFF.

This clone was recorded a few times. V gene TRBV27 combines with J gene TRBJ1-6; D unclear. Per the germline V gene, CDR1 is MNHEY and CDR2 is SMNVEV (reference sequence). This CDR3 comprises 15 residues. V was trimmed by 4 bases and J by 4 bases, leaving 11 bases between them. CDR3 amino acids: CASSSGVVYNSPLHF. The CDR3 coding sequence is TGTGCCAGCAGTTCCGGGGTTGTGTATAATTCACCCCTCCACTTT.

The genes are TRBV6-1 and TRBJ1-5; D remains ambiguous. CDR1 and CDR2 from the germline V gene are MNHNS and SASEGT. The V end lost 2 bases, the J end lost 0 bases, and 11 bases lay between the germline ends. The CDR3 spans 16 residues. CDR3 nucleotide sequence: TGTGCCAGCAGTGAAATGTGGCAGATTAGCAATCAGCCCCAGCATTTT. Translated: CASSEMWQISNQPQHF.

V and J are TRBV7-2 and TRBJ2-1; TRBD2 agrees at 10 bases. The germline CDR1 and CDR2 sequences are SGHTA and FQGNSA. V shed 5 bases, J shed 4 bases, and the junction held 5 bases outside the gene matches. The CDR3 spans 15 residues. The CDR3 is CASSPRTSGYNEQFF. The CDR3 DNA reads as TGTGCCAGCAGCCCTCGGACTAGCGGTTACAATGAGCAGTTCTTC.

The V and J genes are TRBV19 and TRBJ1-5; the D is unclear. Germline-derived CDR1 and CDR2 are LNHDA and SQIVND (reference sequence). The CDR3 loop spans 15 amino acids. V gave up 7 bases and J gave up 3 bases, with 16 bases separating them. The CDR3 region is CASTLVPWPNQPQHF. The CDR3 coding sequence is TGTGCCAGTACCCTAGTACCCTGGCCCAATCAGCCCCAGCATTTT.

The chain recombines TRBV7-9 with TRBJ1-5, with 9 bases identical to TRBD1. CDR1 is SEHNR, CDR2 FQNEAQ, per germline (reference sequence). This CDR3 has 16 amino acids. Trimming took 2 bases from V and 5 from J; bases not matched to a gene: 7. CDR3 DNA sequence: TGTGCCAGCAGCTTATCGGGACAGGGTATGGATCAGCCCCAGCATTTT. This encodes CASSLSGQGMDQPQHF.

This sequence joins TRBV9 and TRBJ2-3, with 12 bases fitting TRBD2. Germline V gives CDR1 SGDLS, CDR2 YYNGEE. Losses at the gene ends were 0 bases for V and 0 bases for J; bases not matched to a gene: 5. This CDR3 comprises 18 residues. The CDR3 DNA follows: TGTGCCAGCAGCGTAGCTAGCGGGGGGGCTGGGAGCACAGATACGCAGTATTTT. Translating it yields CASSVASGGAGSTDTQYF.

The chain joins TRBV29-1 to TRBJ2-5; 7 bases fit TRBD2. From germline, CDR1 is SQVTM and CDR2 ANQGSEA. This CDR3 comprises 11 residues. V was pared by 5 bases and J by 5 bases, with 2 bases of the junction left unmatched. Here the CDR3 DNA reads TGCAGCGTTACGCGGGGGGAGACCCAGTACTTC. Encoded protein: CSVTRGETQYF.